This passage covers 3 T cell receptor beta chains from one sample sequenced in a study of blood T cell repertoires in COVID-19. Sequenced by immunoSEQ multiplex PCR; TCRdb stores in-frame clones only, minus some. The sample includes 200,000 to 300,000 clones, 85% to 90% of them seen just once. The specimen was PBMCs or T cells enriched from blood (not recorded which). The receptors were gathered from a woman in her twenties or thirties with acute COVID-19.

The chain couples TRBV15 to TRBJ2-5; D gene ambiguous. V was clipped by 3 bases and J by 2 bases, with 10 bases between them. Germline CDR1 LNHNV, CDR2 YYDKDF (reference sequence). The CDR3 is made up of 14 amino acids. The CDR3 bases are TGTGCCACCAGCAGTAAGACTGTGCAAGAGACCCAGTACTTC. The encoded protein is CATSSKTVQETQYF.

The rearrangement joins TRBV6-4 to TRBJ2-5; 9 bases fit TRBD2. After removal of 6 bases from V and 2 bases from J, the junction contained 7 bases not matched to a gene. The CDR3 spans 15 residues. CDR1 and CDR2 (germline): MRHNA, SNTAGT. CDR3: CASSKASGAQETQYF. The DNA of the CDR3 is TGTGCCAGCAGCAAAGCTAGCGGGGCACAAGAGACCCAGTACTTC.

The V and J genes are TRBV3-1 (or the pseudogene TRBV3-2) and TRBJ1-2, with D possibly being TRBD1 (5 bases). V was pared by 5 bases and J by 3 bases, with 16 bases between. CDR3 length: 15 amino acids. Germline V lookup: CDR1 LGHDT, CDR2 YNNKEL (reference sequence). The CDR3 reads CASSSGGRGDYGYTF. The CDR3 DNA reads TGTGCCAGCAGCTCCGGGGGACGCGGGGACTATGGCTACACCTTC.